Described below is a single TCR beta chain sequence and its context. This receptor's antigen is unknown. No much larger clone is present one base from it, and per-base qualities are unavailable. The library relied on the immunoSEQ multiplex PCR assay. For the multiplex PCR, a mixture combining 60 forward primers for TCR Vbeta segments and 13 reverse primers for TCR Jbeta segments was used. The CDR3 region of rearranged TCR beta genes was amplified from genomic DNA with a multiplex PCR assay. On the Illumina HiSeq System, the amplified TCR beta libraries were sequenced as 87-base-pair reads. As for how the authors treated the data: A later analysis tallied about 77 million unique TCR beta chains across the 660 or so repertoires, and about 12 million of those chains were shared by two or more donors. Raw reads were error-corrected and collapsed into unique sequences by a nearest-neighbor algorithm in which closely related sequences were merged to remove PCR and sequencing errors. CDR3 sequences were aligned to IMGT reference sequences to assign V, D and J gene segments. For a sequence to be retained, a match of at least six nucleotides was required to both a V gene segment and a J gene segment. Rearrangements were classified as productive when the CDR3 lacked stop codons and remained in frame with V and J, and all other rearrangements were classified as non-productive. CDR3 was defined according to IMGT convention as the region running from the second conserved V-encoded cysteine to the conserved J-encoded phenylalanine. Sequences without an unambiguous match to a single V gene segment were excluded from the earlier analysis of about 630 of the donors. In an earlier analysis of approximately 500 of the donors, a V segment was called functional when productive rearrangements were above 56.7%, and segregating when the standard deviation between donors exceeded 5%. A statistical classification framework was developed to diagnose cytomegalovirus status using the catalog of TCR beta chain sequences. A later analysis assigned V and J genes by comparing TCR nucleotide sequences with IMGT/GENE-DB human TR gene sequences. In a later analysis, CDR3 sequences and most-parsimonious VDJ recombination scenarios were assigned using the TCRdist pipeline. A later analysis defined each TCR beta chain by its CDR3 amino acid sequence plus V-gene family, and excluded reads lacking a unique V-gene family. To address suspected cross-contamination and a sequencing artifact, a later analysis removed roughly 640 highly shared, low-generation-probability nucleotide sequences. In a later analysis, a clonal expansion index was calculated for each public chain from normalized within-repertoire ranks of inferred template counts. A later analysis computed generation probabilities with a VDJ recombination model fitted to out-of-frame rearrangements, and checked the results against IGoR. In a later analysis, TCR-TCR, TCR-HLA and TCR-CMV co-occurrence was scored with hypergeometric tests, and a repertoire-size bias correction was applied to TCR pairs. To estimate false discovery rates, a later analysis permuted the HLA or CMV assignments 20 times. In a later analysis, co-occurring TCRs were grouped with DBSCAN, and TCRdist sequence similarity was added when clustering was performed within HLA-allele-positive subsets. Repertoires with fewer than 30,000 or more than 120,000 public chains were left out of co-occurrence clustering, as were five repertoires with anomalous nucleotide sharing. TCRdb's version of the immuneACCESS table is confined to in-frame rearrangements and falls short of the full clone set. An unresolved V gene accounts for under half of the shortfall where checked; the remainder is of unknown origin. V, J and clone size are taken as reported in that table, and D and trimming were inferred from the DNA itself. This sample is represented by 150,000 to 200,000 clones; roughly 79% of them were singletons. The ten largest account for over 4.5% of the sample.

The sample is drawn from a study of cytomegalovirus exposure and HLA in healthy donors (dated by TCRdb to the late 2010s). Describing the broader study: An earlier analysis of approximately 640 of the donors reported approximately 300 Gb of sequence data and about 100 million unique TCR beta sequences from around 200 million T cells. The number of donors typed differed by locus, with about 629-630 for A, B, C, DRB1 and DQB1, around 500 for DQA1, 606 for DPA1, and around 450 for DPB1. In the later analysis, no new phenotypic data were used to find candidate immune exposures; instead, reliance was placed on TCR beta sequences and their occurrence across donors. Besides the first cohort of 500 to 700 subjects, a separate validation cohort made up of roughly 120 different subjects was used. In a later genetic analysis, genome-wide SNP genotypes for about three fifths of the roughly 670 donors were used, and that subset was treated as a discovery cohort. Both class I and class II loci were covered by HLA typing, at four-digit resolution. Roughly 300 gigabases of sequencing data and around 80 million unique TCR sequences made up an early release that covered 500 to 700 HLA-typed donors. Donor age, sex, ethnicity and CMV serostatus were collected together with the repertoire data. In a later analysis, previously published TCR beta repertoires from about 670 donors were re-analyzed and high-resolution HLA genotyping was added so that TCR occurrence patterns could be studied. Roughly five DR-DQ haplotypes were handled as single units for association and clustering, since linkage in the cohort was strong. The aim of the study was to test whether cataloging public T cell receptors could identify signatures of past pathogen exposure. To predict cytomegalovirus infection status, the study brought together high-throughput TCR immunosequencing, statistical association of individual TCRs with disease status, and machine learning. Every discovery cohort repertoire had been produced on one sequencing platform. Of the 300 to 450 genotyped donors, around 81% fell in the genetic ancestry cluster associated with self-reported Caucasian donors. On average, about 240,000 unique TCR beta nucleotide sequences were sequenced per donor among a few hundred genotyped donors of the cohort, with 15% to 20% of those sequences being non-productive. To decide whether each TCR beta V gene segment behaved as functional or pseudogenic, an earlier analysis of fewer than 750 of the donors relied on high-throughput TCR beta sequencing. The study used immunosequencing to profile the T cell repertoires of approximately 640 subjects and linked those repertoires to cytomegalovirus serostatus.

The paper's findings and limits, for the study overall: A few of the identified cytomegalovirus-associated TCR beta chains were confirmed in vitro to be specific for cytomegalovirus antigens. A further reported finding was that TCR beta sequences accurately predicted the HLA-A and HLA-B alleles for most subjects in the first cohort. Immune exposure information for the cohort was limited to CMV serostatus. In a later genetic analysis, fewer N-insertions in productive TCRs were reported among donors in an Asian-associated ancestry cluster than the roughly 700-donor mean. Most CMV-associated TCR beta chains appeared to be HLA-restricted in a later analysis, and the HLA associations seemed to be driven largely by CMV exposure. This cohort had only TCR beta chains sequenced, and the lack of alpha or paired-chain data limited which features could be detected. According to a later analysis, parvovirus B19, influenza, CMV and Epstein-Barr virus appeared linked to several top co-occurrence clusters. The sequencing pipeline was judged likely to have produced a cluster of highly shared sequence variants as a technical artifact. Presence/absence analyses assumed roughly uniform sequencing depth across donors, an assumption that may not hold. Some IMGT-functional V segments, including TRBV6-2 and TRBV6-3, could not be distinguished by the 87-base-pair reads and were therefore excluded. In a later analysis, the rate of TCR association differed among HLA loci, with DRB1 alleles having the most associated TCRs and HLA-C alleles having the fewest. The authors suggested that the approach could potentially be generalized to other disease states and immunological phenotypes. When HLA alleles, especially DR and DQ, strongly co-occurred, TCR associations were difficult to assign to individual alleles. Most TCR sequences were observed very rarely across donors, whereas some public TCRs were present in many individuals. In both the original and validation cohorts, the classifier was reported to diagnose cytomegalovirus status with high specificity and sensitivity. Specific HLA alleles were associated with some 15,000 TCR beta sequences at a false discovery rate of 0.05 in a later analysis. V-gene and J-gene trimming of TCR beta chains was associated with a missense DCLRE1C variant in a later genetic analysis, and the association was replicated in an independent cohort. Linkage disequilibrium might explain the correlated functional status among segregating V segments, but an unknown experimental factor could not be ruled out. A total of fewer than 200 TCR beta chains were listed by the study as associated with cytomegalovirus. Because counts were too low, fewer than 20 rarely observed V segments, including chromosome 9 orphons, were excluded from the earlier analysis of several hundred of the donors. A later analysis found that HLA-associated TCR beta chains were more clonally expanded and had lower generation probabilities than equally common non-associated chains. Because HLA typing was unavailable for some donors at each locus, only the typed subset was used in association tests. In an earlier analysis of approximately 590 of the donors, most TCR beta V segments were observed in productive rearrangements about 87% or about 30% of the time, broadly matching IMGT annotations.

Counted from cysteine to phenylalanine, this CDR3 has 19 amino acids. The only DNA kept is the CDR3, 57 bases in frame from the first base. The cohort comprised some 730 healthy bone marrow donors. At the time of sampling, all cohort members were nominally healthy, though unrecorded immune exposures were likely present. The donor was CMV seropositive and belonged to the group of 250 to 300 seropositive cohort members. A peripheral blood sample was provided by each donor, and peripheral blood mononuclear cells were used for TCR beta sequencing. The Qiagen DNeasy Blood Extraction Kit was used to extract genomic DNA from the blood cell samples.

Sequencing was carried out using PBMCs. The TCR sequence derives from a woman younger than 35 in good health and CMV-seropositive. The chain employs TRBV21-1 and TRBJ1-1; the DNA was not used to check the table's D call, TRBD1. TRBV21-1 constitutes a pseudogene. The CDR3 region has the sequence CASSKGKQNGGAGTAEAFF. The sequenced DNA: TGTGCCAGCAGCAAAGGGAAGCAAAATGGGGGCGCCGGTACGGCTGAAGCTTTCTTT.